This entry concerns a single T cell receptor beta chain. The record originates from a study of shared clonotypes between healthy human individuals. The table came from immunoSEQ multiplex PCR; TCRdb's copy has only in-frame clones and leaves some out. This table holds approximately 500,000 clones, approximately 85% found once. This receptor was identified in a woman between 35 and 50 years old in good health. Some clones in this sample may be carry-over from other donors' samples. Sequenced sample: PBMCs.

CDR3 nucleotides: TGTGCCAGCAGCGCAACAGGGATCATATTTAATGAGCAGTTCTTC. Translated: CASSATGIIFNEQFF. V usage is TRBV7-9 and J usage is TRBJ2-1, with D maybe TRBD1 (6 bases). V was pared by 5 bases and J by 7 bases, with 18 bases between. CDR1 and CDR2 from the germline V gene are SEHNR and FQNEAQ (reference sequence). This CDR3 region has 15 residues.